This T cell receptor (beta chain) derives from a study of shared clonotypes between healthy human individuals. Methods used by the authors: Filtering differed, since immunoSEQ gave only junction sequences and no quality scores. Clones were sequenced by immunoSEQ multiplex PCR, and TCRdb holds only the in-frame ones, with some missing. The V and J calls and clone size are taken from that table; D and trimming were inferred from the DNA. The data contain around 1.4 million clones, just under 99% of them singletons. The length of the CDR3 is 14 residues. Trimming stripped 7 bases from V and 4 bases from J, with 13 bases between. Germline V lookup: CDR1 WNHNN, CDR2 SYGVQD (reference sequence).

The chain carries TRBV10-1 and TRBJ2-2, with D possibly being TRBD1 (6 bases). This sequence originates from a man aged 25 to 40 in good health. The material sequenced was naive CD4+ T cells sorted from blood. Indicated subset: CD45RA+ positively selected. DNA of the CDR3: TGCGCCAGCACAGAAGACAGGACCACCGGGGAGCTGTTTTTT. Protein sequence: CASTEDRTTGELFF.